This TCR beta chain was sequenced in a study of OX40 agonist ivuxolimab in advanced cancers. TCRdb keeps only in-frame clones here, not all; method: immunoSEQ multiplex PCR. The sample comprises about 74,000 clones, roughly 84% of which are singletons, and around 2.1% rests with the top ten. After removal of 1 base from V and 1 base from J, the junction contained 10 bases not matched to a gene. Germline loops: CDR1 GTSNPN, CDR2 SVGIG (reference sequence). This CDR3 contains 17 residues. This sequence joins TRBV30 and TRBJ2-4; 7 positions match TRBD2. The source was CD4+ or CD8+ T cells sorted from blood, collected in a trial of the OX40 agonist ivuxolimab. This receptor was taken from an adult with an advanced solid tumor such as melanoma, head and neck, liver or kidney cancer. The CDR3: CAWSAGISGGAKNIQYF. CDR3 DNA sequence: TGTGCCTGGAGTGCCGGTATATCGGGAGGCGCCAAAAACATTCAGTACTTC.